Listed below are T cell receptor beta chains from one sample, sequenced in a study of PD-1 blockade in classical Hodgkin lymphoma. Using immunoSEQ multiplex PCR, the repertoire was profiled, and TCRdb retains in-frame clones only, with some absent. The repertoire holds about 30,000 clones, with 70% to 90% as singletons. This material consisted of CD4+ T cells from blood, taken before the fourth cycle of nivolumab. Receptors originate from a human donor with classical Hodgkin lymphoma. Each CDR3 is given with its conserved first and last residue. A D gene is named only where the DNA matches it firmly. A clone size is listed for some rows: how often the clone was seen (once, few, many), or a class if it is expanded.

V gene	CDR3 length	clone size	J gene	D gene	CDR3 protein	CDR3 DNA
TRBV10-3	14	NA	TRBJ2-7	TRBD1	CAIRSQGFSYEQYF	TGTGCCATCAGATCACAGGGGTTCTCCTACGAGCAGTACTTC
TRBV2	14	NA	TRBJ2-7	TRBD2	CASSASGSSYEQYF	TGTGCCAGCAGTGCTAGCGGGAGCTCCTACGAGCAGTACTTC
TRBV7-9	15	NA	TRBJ2-7	TRBD2	CASSAIAGLSYEQYF	TGTGCCAGCAGCGCTATAGCGGGACTTTCCTACGAGCAGTACTTC
TRBV11-2	18	NA	TRBJ2-7	NA	CASSLRVDSGPSSYEQYF	TGTGCCAGCAGCTTAAGGGTCGACAGCGGTCCAAGCTCCTACGAGCAGTACTTC
TRBV7-6	14	few	TRBJ2-1	NA	CASSRDGPYNEQFF	TGTGCCAGCAGCCGTGATGGCCCTTACAATGAGCAGTTCTTC
TRBV7-2	15	NA	TRBJ2-1	TRBD2	CASSPTSGGYNEQFF	TGTGCCAGCAGTCCGACTAGCGGGGGATACAATGAGCAGTTCTTC
TRBV28	11	few	TRBJ1-2	NA	CASTSSYGYTF	TGTGCCAGCACTTCGTCGTATGGCTACACCTTC
TRBV7-8	14	NA	TRBJ2-2	NA	CASSAQLNTGELFF	TGTGCCAGCAGCGCACAGCTGAACACCGGGGAGCTGTTTTTT
TRBV19	18	NA	TRBJ2-6	TRBD1	CASSMRDRGRPGANVLTF	TGTGCCAGTAGTATGCGAGACAGGGGAAGACCAGGGGCCAACGTCCTGACTTTC
TRBV4-1	16	few	TRBJ1-2	NA	CASSQEGNWGSYGYTF	TGCGCCAGCAGCCAAGAAGGGAATTGGGGAAGCTATGGCTACACCTTC
TRBV4-1	13	few	TRBJ2-5	TRBD2	CASSRGGVETQYF	TGCGCCAGCAGCCGCGGGGGTGTTGAGACCCAGTACTTC
TRBV28	16	once	TRBJ2-7	NA	CASSATGTRSSYEQYF	TGTGCCAGCAGTGCAACCGGGACCCGAAGCTCCTACGAGCAGTACTTC
TRBV7-9	14	NA	TRBJ1-2	NA	CASSFGQGYYGYTF	TGTGCCAGCAGCTTCGGCCAGGGTTACTATGGCTACACCTTC
TRBV28	15	once	TRBJ1-2	NA	CASSLSGMGRYGYTF	TGTGCCAGCAGTTTATCGGGGATGGGGCGCTATGGCTACACCTTC
TRBV5-4	18	NA	TRBJ1-1	TRBD1	CASSPKRFPDRENTEAFF	TGTGCCAGCAGCCCCAAACGCTTTCCGGACAGGGAGAACACTGAAGCTTTCTTT
TRBV7-9	16	NA	TRBJ1-1	NA	CASSRATAGGGPEAFF	TGTGCCAGCAGCCGAGCGACGGCGGGTGGAGGGCCTGAAGCTTTCTTT
TRBV30	13	NA	TRBJ2-1	NA	CAWSRGRNNEQFF	TGTGCCTGGAGTCGGGGACGGAACAATGAGCAGTTCTTC
TRBV18	15	NA	TRBJ2-2	NA	CASSRPGTNTGELFF	TGTGCCAGCTCACGTCCGGGGACCAACACCGGGGAGCTGTTTTTT
TRBV28	14	NA	TRBJ2-2	NA	CASRTGRDTGELFF	TGTGCCAGCAGGACGGGGAGAGACACCGGGGAGCTGTTTTTT
TRBV11-2	15	NA	TRBJ2-1	TRBD2	CASSSSAGGPHEQFF	TGTGCCAGCAGCTCCTCGGCGGGAGGGCCCCATGAGCAGTTCTTC
TRBV5-1	16	NA	TRBJ2-3	TRBD1	CASSFFGQGSTDTQYF	TGCGCCAGCAGCTTTTTCGGACAGGGGTCCACAGATACGCAGTATTTT
TRBV28	15	NA	TRBJ2-5	NA	CASSFQDYRKETQYF	TGTGCCAGCAGTTTCCAGGACTATCGAAAAGAGACCCAGTACTTC
TRBV4-1	12	NA	TRBJ1-1	NA	CASSRPGTEAFF	TGCGCCAGCAGCCGGCCGGGCACTGAAGCTTTCTTT
TRBV27	13	NA	TRBJ1-4	NA	CASSLFRGEKLFF	TGTGCCAGCAGTCTTTTTAGGGGTGAAAAACTGTTTTTT
TRBV9	16	NA	TRBJ1-3	NA	CASSVEVWDAGNTIYF	TGTGCCAGCAGCGTCGAAGTATGGGACGCAGGAAACACCATATATTTT
TRBV11-2	16	NA	TRBJ1-6	NA	CASSLTVHRYNSPLHF	TGTGCCAGCAGCTTAACTGTACACCGCTATAATTCACCCCTCCACTTT
TRBV2	12	NA	TRBJ2-2	NA	CASRENTGELFF	TGTGCCAGCAGAGAGAACACCGGGGAGCTGTTTTTT
TRBV13	11	NA	TRBJ2-5	NA	CASSLRETQYF	TGTGCCAGCAGCTTACGAGAGACCCAGTACTTC
TRBV11-2	14	NA	TRBJ1-1	NA	CASSSQGLGTEAFF	TGTGCCAGCAGCTCACAGGGCTTGGGCACTGAAGCTTTCTTT
TRBV5-4	15	NA	TRBJ2-1	TRBD1	CASSMDRGPYNEQFF	TGTGCCAGCAGCATGGACAGGGGCCCATACAATGAGCAGTTCTTC
TRBV6-5	14	NA	TRBJ2-7	TRBD2	CASSPSLGGYEQYF	TGTGCCAGCAGTCCCTCACTCGGGGGGTACGAGCAGTACTTC
TRBV30	12	NA	TRBJ2-1	NA	CAWSRGVHEQFF	TGTGCCTGGAGTAGAGGGGTCCATGAGCAGTTCTTC
TRBV5-1	15	NA	TRBJ2-1	NA	CASSLVARTPYEQFF	TGCGCCAGCAGCTTGGTGGCACGGACCCCTTATGAGCAGTTCTTC
TRBV23-1	19	NA	TRBJ1-1	NA	CASSQSIQDSTFTNTEAFF	TGCGCCAGCAGTCAATCGATCCAGGACTCCACCTTCACTAACACTGAAGCTTTCTTT
TRBV18	12	NA	TRBJ1-6	NA	CASSPENSPLHF	TGTGCCAGCTCACCCGAAAATTCACCCCTCCACTTT
TRBV11-2	13	once	TRBJ2-5	TRBD2	CASSPTSVETQYF	TGTGCCAGCAGCCCTACTAGCGTAGAGACCCAGTACTTC
TRBV28	20	NA	TRBJ2-2	TRBD2	CASSFTVKAVSGGRTGELFF	TGTGCCAGCAGTTTTACCGTCAAAGCCGTCAGCGGGGGTCGAACCGGGGAGCTGTTTTTT
TRBV7-3	13	NA	TRBJ1-5	NA	CASSTARGIPQHF	TGTGCCAGCAGCACCGCCAGGGGTATACCCCAGCATTTT
TRBV5-1	16	NA	TRBJ2-2	NA	CASSFLSGPNTGELFF	TGCGCCAGCAGCTTCCTGTCTGGGCCAAACACCGGGGAGCTGTTTTTT
TRBV5-8	14	NA	TRBJ2-3	NA	CASSLGGITDTQYF	TGTGCCAGCAGCTTGGGGGGTATCACAGATACGCAGTATTTT
TRBV20-1	10	NA	TRBJ2-3	NA	CRATADTQYF	TGCAGGGCAACGGCAGATACGCAGTATTTT
TRBV7-8	14	NA	TRBJ2-7	NA	CASSPEHYNYEQYF	TGTGCCAGCAGCCCCGAGCACTACAACTACGAGCAGTACTTC
TRBV10-3	12	few	TRBJ1-3	NA	CAISQSGNTIYF	TGTGCCATCAGTCAATCTGGAAACACCATATATTTT
TRBV28	14	NA	TRBJ1-2	TRBD1	CASSGQGLNYGYTF	TGTGCCAGCAGTGGACAGGGCCTAAACTATGGCTACACCTTC
TRBV28	14	NA	TRBJ1-1	TRBD1	CASSFPPGGTEAFF	TGTGCCAGCAGTTTCCCGCCAGGGGGCACTGAAGCTTTCTTT